The clone carrying this T cell receptor beta chain was observed many times. The antigen remains undetermined. The CDR3 spans 13 residues. V lost 7 bases, J lost 6 bases, and 9 bases stayed unmatched. Per the germline V gene, CDR1 is DFQATT and CDR2 is SNEGSKA (reference sequence). This record comes from a study of CD8+CD57+ T cells in acquired aplastic anemia. General study findings and limits: Simpson's diversity of CD8+ cells was not significantly different in patients compared with controls.

Profiling that covered TCR beta VDJ and CDR3 relied on genomic DNA as its template. TCRdb ran MiXCR on the reads and lists one entry per CDR3 protein. Of about 160,000 distinct CDR3 sequences in the sample, roughly 47% were seen once. The rearrangement uses TRBV20-1 and TRBJ2-1; 7 bases fit TRBD1. Sequenced material: sorted CD4+, CD8+, or CD8+CD57+ T cells (not recorded which) from PBMCs. This TCR was recovered from a human donor in good health. The CDR3 here is CSVPGQTGNEQFF. CDR3 nucleotides: TGCAGTGTACCGGGACAGACAGGCAATGAGCAGTTCTTC.